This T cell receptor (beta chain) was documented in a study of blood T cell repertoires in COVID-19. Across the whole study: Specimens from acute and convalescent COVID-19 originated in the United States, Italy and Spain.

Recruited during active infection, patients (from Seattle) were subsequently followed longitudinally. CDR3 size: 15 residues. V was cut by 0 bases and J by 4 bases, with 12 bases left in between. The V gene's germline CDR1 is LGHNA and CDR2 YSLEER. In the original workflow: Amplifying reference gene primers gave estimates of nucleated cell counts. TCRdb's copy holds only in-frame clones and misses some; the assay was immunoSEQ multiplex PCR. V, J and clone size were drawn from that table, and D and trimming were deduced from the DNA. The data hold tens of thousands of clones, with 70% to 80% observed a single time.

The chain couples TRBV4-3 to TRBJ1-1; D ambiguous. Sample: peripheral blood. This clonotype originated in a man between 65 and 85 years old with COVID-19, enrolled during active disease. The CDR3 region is CASSQDFLRGTEAFF. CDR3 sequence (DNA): TGCGCCAGCAGCCAAGATTTTCTCCGGGGCACTGAAGCTTTCTTT.